This T cell receptor beta chain stems from a study of STAT3 mutations in large granular lymphocyte leukemia. J was trimmed by 7 bases and V by 2 bases; bases with no gene match: 14. Germline V gene data show CDR1 as KGHSH and CDR2 as LQKENI. There are 17 residues in the CDR3. Whole-study findings and limits: Every T-cell large granular lymphocyte leukemia patient had at least one immunodominant TCR beta clonotype. After therapy, about 35% of the 18 patients switched clonotypes, all new clones STAT3 wild type.

As concerns this clone: No antigen is known for it.

This table comes from immunoSEQ multiplex PCR, and its TCRdb copy is limited to in-frame clones, with some not included. The data hold approximately 3,000 clones, with approximately 73% observed a single time. The source of this sequence is a woman aged 40 to 50 with T-cell large granular lymphocyte leukemia. Some clones in this sample may be carry-over from other donors' samples. The specimen sequenced was peripheral blood mononuclear cells. V and J are TRBV18 and TRBJ2-7, with 10 bases that match TRBD1. The CDR3 DNA reads TGTGCCAGCTCACCATGGAACGTACCGGGACAGGGGTGGGAGCAGTACTTC. Translation gives CASSPWNVPGQGWEQYF.